These 5 T cell receptor beta chains were all obtained from the same sample, sequenced in a study of cytomegalovirus exposure and HLA in healthy donors. This PCR relied on a set of 60 Vbeta primers and 13 Jbeta primers. Sequenced by immunoSEQ multiplex PCR; TCRdb stores in-frame clones only, minus some. This sample's table has around 140,000 clones. The specimen was PBMCs. All receptors derive from a woman aged 35 to 49 in good health and CMV-seropositive.

The rearrangement joins TRBV7-9 to TRBJ2-1; 9 bases line up with TRBD2. CDR1 and CDR2 from the germline V gene are SEHNR and FQNEAQ (reference sequence). The junction had 1 base not matched to a gene; V was cut back by 1 base and J by 0 bases. This CDR3 comprises 16 residues. The CDR3 region has the DNA TGTGCCAGCAGCTTAGGTAGCGGGAGCTCCTACAATGAGCAGTTCTTC. This gives the protein CASSLGSGSSYNEQFF.

The chain has TRBV6-5 and TRBJ2-2; 8 bases map to TRBD1. Germline CDR1 and CDR2: MNHEY and SVGAGI. The CDR3 is made up of 15 amino acids. The ends lost 5 bases at V and 6 bases at J; junction bases unmatched: 8. The CDR3 sequence is CASSRAGGASGELFF. The CDR3 region has the DNA TGTGCCAGCAGTCGAGCAGGGGGCGCTTCCGGGGAGCTGTTTTTT.

This chain connects TRBV5-1 to TRBJ2-2, with a weak D call TRBD2 (5 bases). CDR1 is SGHRS and CDR2 is YFSETQ in the germline V gene. V lost 3 bases and J lost 9, with 18 bases in between. The length of the CDR3 is 15 residues. CDR3 bases: TGCGCCAGCAGCTACCCTCGGACTTCCGGGAGGGAGCTGTTTTTT. Translated: CASSYPRTSGRELFF.

This rearrangement joins TRBV6-6 to TRBJ2-3, with TRBD1 matching 9 bases. The CDR3 spans 15 residues. The trim removed 7 bases at V and 1 base at J, leaving 6 bases unmatched. Germline loops: CDR1 MNHNY, CDR2 SVGAGI (reference sequence). In DNA, the CDR3 is TGTGCCAGCACCCCGGGACAGGGAGGCACAGATACGCAGTATTTT. Residues: CASTPGQGGTDTQYF.

The chain recombines TRBV6-5 with TRBJ1-1; 9 bases line up with TRBD1. CDR3 length: 14 residues. Losses at the gene ends were 6 bases for V and 6 bases for J; bases not matched to a gene: 8. Germline V gene lookup returns CDR1 MNHEY and CDR2 SVGAGI. In nucleotides, the CDR3 is TGTGCCAGCAGGGGAACAGGGGGCATCTCTGAAGCTTTCTTT. Amino acids: CASRGTGGISEAFF.